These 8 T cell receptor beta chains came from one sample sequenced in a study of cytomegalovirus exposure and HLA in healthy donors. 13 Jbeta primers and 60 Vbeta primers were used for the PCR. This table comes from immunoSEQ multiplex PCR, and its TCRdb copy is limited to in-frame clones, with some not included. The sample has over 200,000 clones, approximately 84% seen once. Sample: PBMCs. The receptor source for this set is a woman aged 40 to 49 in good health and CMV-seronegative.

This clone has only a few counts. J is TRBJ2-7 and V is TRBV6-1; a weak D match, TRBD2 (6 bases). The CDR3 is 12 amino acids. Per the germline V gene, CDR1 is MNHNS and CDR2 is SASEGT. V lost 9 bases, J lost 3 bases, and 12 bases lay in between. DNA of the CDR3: TGTGCCAGTTCCGGGGGAAGCTACGAGCAGTACTTC. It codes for CASSGGSYEQYF.

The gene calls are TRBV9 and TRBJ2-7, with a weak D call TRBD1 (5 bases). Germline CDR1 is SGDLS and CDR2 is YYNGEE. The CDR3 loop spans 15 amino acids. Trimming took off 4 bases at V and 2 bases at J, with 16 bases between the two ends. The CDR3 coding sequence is TGTGCCAGCAGCCAGGGAAGCAGGTCCACCTACGAGCAGTACTTC. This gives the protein CASSQGSRSTYEQYF.

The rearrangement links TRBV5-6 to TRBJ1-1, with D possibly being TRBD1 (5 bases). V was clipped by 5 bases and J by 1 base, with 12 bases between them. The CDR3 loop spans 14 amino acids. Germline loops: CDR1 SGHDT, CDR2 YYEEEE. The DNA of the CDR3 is TGTGCCAGCAGTTATTCTGGGGCGAACACTGAAGCTTTCTTT. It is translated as CASSYSGANTEAFF.

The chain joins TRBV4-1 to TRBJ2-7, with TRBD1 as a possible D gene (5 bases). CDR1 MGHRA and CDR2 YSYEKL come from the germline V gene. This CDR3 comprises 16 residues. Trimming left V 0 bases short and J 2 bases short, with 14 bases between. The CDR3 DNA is TGCGCCAGCAGCCAAGATAAGTATGACAGACCCTACGAGCAGTACTTC. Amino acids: CASSQDKYDRPYEQYF.

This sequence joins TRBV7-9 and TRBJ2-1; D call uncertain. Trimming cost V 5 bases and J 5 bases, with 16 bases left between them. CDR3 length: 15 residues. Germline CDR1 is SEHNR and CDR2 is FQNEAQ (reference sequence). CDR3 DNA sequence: TGTGCCAGCAGCATCCTAGGAGAGGTAAACAATGAGCAGTTCTTC. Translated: CASSILGEVNNEQFF.

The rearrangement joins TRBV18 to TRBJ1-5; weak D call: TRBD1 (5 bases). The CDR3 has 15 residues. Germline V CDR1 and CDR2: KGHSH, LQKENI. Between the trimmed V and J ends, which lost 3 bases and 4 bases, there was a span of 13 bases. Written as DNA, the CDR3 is TGTGCCAGCTCACCTCCGGCAGGGCGAAATCAGCCCCAGCATTTT. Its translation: CASSPPAGRNQPQHF.

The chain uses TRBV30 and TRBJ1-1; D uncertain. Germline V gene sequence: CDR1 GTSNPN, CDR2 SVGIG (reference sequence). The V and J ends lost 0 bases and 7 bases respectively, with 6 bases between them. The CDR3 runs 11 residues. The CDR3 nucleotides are TGTGCCTGGAGTGTATCCAATGAAGCTTTCTTT. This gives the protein CAWSVSNEAFF.

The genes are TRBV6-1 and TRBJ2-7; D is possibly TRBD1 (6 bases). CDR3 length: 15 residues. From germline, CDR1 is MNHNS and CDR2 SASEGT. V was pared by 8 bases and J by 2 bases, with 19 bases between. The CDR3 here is CASLLGGAGTYEQYF. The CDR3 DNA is TGTGCCAGCTTATTAGGGGGAGCTGGCACCTACGAGCAGTACTTC.